The T cell receptor (beta chain) described here comes from a study of blood T cell repertoires in COVID-19. The protocol was immunoSEQ multiplex PCR, while the TCRdb copy is restricted to in-frame clones and leaves out a portion. This table holds approximately 200,000 clones, around 85% found once. The CDR3 loop spans 16 amino acids. Germline CDR1 and CDR2: MNHNS and SASEGT. V was pared by 6 bases and J by 6 bases, with 10 bases of the junction left unmatched. This sequence was found in a woman aged 35 to 49 with acute COVID-19. This chain uses TRBV6-1 with TRBJ2-3; 12 bases align to TRBD2. Sequenced: PBMCs or T cells enriched from blood (not recorded which). CDR3 region: CASRELAGGGWDTQYF. The CDR3 DNA is TGTGCCAGCAGAGAACTAGCGGGAGGCGGTTGGGATACGCAGTATTTT.